This T cell receptor (beta chain) comes out of a study of persistence of HIV-infected CD4 T cells. Broader study findings: Degenerate expanded CDR3beta sequences were enriched among CMV- and Gag-responding cells.

The libraries were made with immunoSEQ version 4 in survey mode. Each sample used up to about 1 ug genomic DNA diluted to around 10 ng/uL. Sequenced by immunoSEQ multiplex PCR; TCRdb stores in-frame clones only, minus some. Among roughly 43,000 clones, roughly 90% were seen once, and the ten largest hold around 0.92%. This nonspecific control used anti-CD3/anti-CD28 bead stimulation of CD4+ T cells. Sorting of responding CD4+ T cells relied on upregulated CD40 ligand together with CD69. Adults with HIV-1 started suppressive ART while chronically infected. Remarks on this clone: The antigen remains undetermined.

The CDR3 consists of 13 residues. Germline loops: CDR1 SGHDT, CDR2 YYEEEE. Trimming removed 7 bases from V and 3 bases from J, with 13 bases in between. The sequencing here drew on CD4+ T cells sorted from PBMCs after roughly 18-hour stimulation, taken from a patient who received antiretroviral therapy. This sequence joins TRBV5-6 and TRBJ1-1; D might be TRBD1 (5 bases). The receptor's source is an adult man with HIV who was CMV-seropositive. CDR3 nucleotide sequence: TGTGCCAGCTCGGGACTACCCGACACTGAAGCTTTCTTT. Its translation is CASSGLPDTEAFF.